The 22 T cell receptor beta chains below were found in one sample sequenced in a study of shared clonotypes between healthy human individuals. In the naive CD8 group, cells lacked CD45RO and were positively selected for CCR7, so terminally differentiated effector memory CD45RA+ cells were left out. Method: immunoSEQ multiplex PCR; TCRdb's copy keeps in-frame clones and lacks some. The table has around 2,000,000 clones, approximately 95% seen once. Sequencing was done on a sample of naive CD8+ T cells sorted from blood. These receptors were collected from a young man in good health.

The chain carries TRBV5-6 and TRBJ2-1; 12 bases align to TRBD1. The CDR3 loop spans 16 amino acids. V dropped 3 bases and J dropped 7; count of bases not matched to a gene: 8. Germline V gene data show CDR1 as SGHDT and CDR2 as YYEEEE. The CDR3: CASSSQGTGGGNEQFF. The CDR3 DNA reads as TGTGCCAGCAGCTCCCAGGGGACAGGGGGCGGGAATGAGCAGTTCTTC.

V usage is TRBV10-1 and J usage is TRBJ2-5; 7 bases align to TRBD1. CDR1 and CDR2 (germline): WNHNN, SYGVQD (reference sequence). V gave up 2 bases and J gave up 5 bases; unmatched junction bases: 8. The CDR3 extends over 15 amino acids. The CDR3 here is CASSEGDSWGETQYF. The CDR3 nucleotides are TGCGCCAGCAGTGAGGGGGACAGTTGGGGCGAGACCCAGTACTTC.

In the case of this clone: Other DNA sequences in this sample translate to the same CDR3. The chain combines TRBV5-6 with TRBJ2-7, with 8 bases that match TRBD1. This CDR3 is built from 14 residues. The V gene end was trimmed by 4 bases and the J gene end by 4 bases; junction bases not matched to a gene: 7. Germline V gives CDR1 SGHDT, CDR2 YYEEEE. DNA for the CDR3: TGTGCCAGCAGCCAAGGACAGGGTGCGTACGAGCAGTACTTC. It yields the protein CASSQGQGAYEQYF.

Concerning this clone itself: The same CDR3 is also encoded by other DNA sequences in this sample. This chain connects TRBV5-4 to TRBJ2-7, with 10 bases that match TRBD2. V shed 2 bases, J shed 5 bases, and the junction held 4 bases outside the gene matches. The CDR3 is made up of 14 amino acids. Germline assignment: CDR1 SGHNT and CDR2 YYREEE (reference sequence). CDR3 in amino acids: CASSLAGGPDEQYF. Here the CDR3 DNA reads TGTGCCAGCAGCTTAGCGGGAGGGCCGGACGAGCAGTACTTC.

The CDR3 spells CASRGHAYEQYF. CDR3 nucleotide sequence: TGTGCCAGCAGGGGACATGCCTACGAGCAGTACTTC. The V gene is TRBV7-8, the J gene TRBJ2-7; TRBD1 might be the D (6 bases). The V gene lost 6 bases and the J gene lost 2 bases, with 8 bases spanning the gap. The CDR3 length is 12 residues. The germline CDR1 and CDR2 sequences are SGHVS and FQNEAQ.

The J gene is TRBJ2-1, the V gene TRBV4-1, with 8 positions matching TRBD2. The CDR3 is made up of 16 amino acids. Per germline, CDR1 MGHRA and CDR2 YSYEKL. Trimming removed 6 bases from V and 2 bases from J; junction bases left unmatched: 9. The DNA for the CDR3 is TGCGCCAGCAGATTCACCGGGGGGGGCGCCTACAATGAGCAGTTCTTC. Translated, it gives CASRFTGGGAYNEQFF.

The chain combines TRBV6-5 with TRBJ2-7, with a weak D call TRBD1 (6 bases). Germline CDR1 is MNHEY and CDR2 is SVGAGI. The V and J ends lost 5 bases and 0 bases respectively, with 14 bases between them. This CDR3 region has 15 residues. The CDR3 spells CASSHRQESSYEQYF. In nucleotides, the CDR3 is TGTGCCAGCAGTCACAGACAGGAGAGCTCCTACGAGCAGTACTTC.

The J gene is TRBJ2-7, the V gene TRBV14, with D perhaps matching TRBD1 or TRBD2 (5 bases each). V was pared by 4 bases and J by 5 bases, with 21 bases between. CDR1 SGHDN and CDR2 FVKESK come from the germline V gene. This CDR3 region has 16 residues. The CDR3 sequence: CASSLSMRGGINEQYF. The CDR3 nucleotides are TGTGCCAGCAGCCTAAGTATGAGGGGCGGTATTAACGAGCAGTACTTC.

As concerns this clone: Other DNA sequences in the sample encode the same CDR3. The V call is TRBV5-1, the J call TRBJ2-7; D unclear. V shed 0 bases and J shed 4 bases, with 8 bases lying between them. The CDR3 runs 13 residues. The V gene's germline CDR1 is SGHRS and CDR2 YFSETQ. CDR3 in amino acids: CASSLGQRYEQYF. CDR3 DNA sequence: TGCGCCAGCAGCTTGGGACAACGATACGAGCAGTACTTC.

This rearrangement joins TRBV18 to TRBJ1-4; maybe TRBD1 (5 bases). V was cut by 3 bases and J by 3 bases, with 14 bases left in between. The CDR3 has 16 amino acids. From germline, CDR1 is KGHSH and CDR2 LQKENI. This chain's CDR3 is CASSPAAGVANEKLFF. The CDR3 nucleotides read TGTGCCAGCTCACCGGCTGCGGGGGTCGCTAATGAAAAACTGTTTTTT.

Of note for this clone: This sample also contains other DNA sequences that code for the same CDR3. V gene TRBV6-6 combines with J gene TRBJ1-2; D is possibly TRBD1 (5 bases). The length of the CDR3 is 15 residues. Trimming removed 0 bases at V and 3 bases at J, with 11 bases between. The germline gives CDR1 MNHNY, CDR2 SVGAGI (reference sequence). This CDR3 reads CASSYSGGADYGYTF. CDR3 DNA: TGTGCCAGCAGTTACTCGGGGGGAGCGGACTATGGCTACACCTTC.

This sequence joins TRBV4-1 and TRBJ1-2; 7 bases line up with TRBD1. Germline CDR1 and CDR2: MGHRA and YSYEKL. V gave up 3 bases and J gave up 3 bases; unmatched junction bases: 4. There are 14 residues in the CDR3. The CDR3 DNA sequence: TGCGCCAGCAGCCATAGGGGGCTCGACTATGGCTACACCTTC. Its protein product is CASSHRGLDYGYTF.

The chain carries TRBV6-7 and TRBJ2-1; no clear D gene. TRBV6-7 is identified as an open reading frame with a role that is uncertain. The CDR3 covers 16 residues. Trimming took off 0 bases at V and 0 bases at J, with 9 bases between the two ends. CDR3 sequence (DNA): TGTGCCAGCAGTTACTCACGGCCTAGCTCCTACAATGAGCAGTTCTTC. Translating gives CASSYSRPSSYNEQFF.

V gene TRBV4-1 combines with J gene TRBJ2-3; maybe TRBD1 (5 bases). Per germline, CDR1 MGHRA and CDR2 YSYEKL. The CDR3 is 16 amino acids. Trimming shortened V by 1 base and J by 4 bases, and 15 bases separated the two germline ends. In DNA form, the CDR3 reads TGCGCCAGCAGCCAAGTCATTCTCCAGGGCCCAGATACGCAGTATTTT. Protein: CASSQVILQGPDTQYF.

V gene TRBV19 combines with J gene TRBJ1-4; D remains unclear. V lost 6 bases and J 8 bases, leaving 13 bases between the germline ends. In germline, CDR1 is LNHDA, CDR2 SQIVND (reference sequence). This CDR3 region has 13 residues. In nucleotides, the CDR3 is TGTGCCAGTAGCCTAAAGGTCACCGAAAAACTGTTTTTT. Translation gives CASSLKVTEKLFF.

The genes are TRBV28 and TRBJ2-1; 8 bases are a match to TRBD2. V gave up 7 bases and J gave up 6 bases; unmatched junction bases: 8. CDR3 size: 14 residues. Germline CDR1 reads MDHEN; CDR2 reads SYDVKM. For the CDR3, the DNA is TGTGCCAGCAACCCGGGGGGGGAAAGCAATGAGCAGTTCTTC. Translated: CASNPGGESNEQFF.

The rearrangement links TRBV6-5 to TRBJ2-5; D remains unclear. Looked up from germline, CDR1 is MNHEY and CDR2 is SVGAGI. The CDR3 totals 12 residues. V was pared by 6 bases and J by 5 bases, with 10 bases between. The CDR3, as DNA: TGTGCCAGCAGGTCCGTGGGGGAGACCCAGTACTTC. Protein sequence: CASRSVGETQYF.

In DNA, the CDR3 is TGTGCCAGCAGCTTAAACCCTGAGACCCAGTACTTC. Amino acid sequence: CASSLNPETQYF. The chain couples TRBV6-6 to TRBJ2-5; no definite D call. The V end lost 6 bases, the J end lost 5 bases, and 10 bases lay between the germline ends. Germline V gives CDR1 MNHNY, CDR2 SVGAGI (reference sequence). CDR3 length equals 12 residues.

The rearrangement joins TRBV27 to TRBJ1-5; unclear D gene. Trimming stripped 6 bases from V and 0 bases from J, with 15 bases between. CDR1 MNHEY and CDR2 SMNVEV come from the germline V gene (reference sequence). The CDR3 sequence is 16 residues long. The CDR3: CASRKAGWGSNQPQHF. The CDR3 DNA is TGTGCCAGCAGAAAGGCCGGGTGGGGTAGCAATCAGCCCCAGCATTTT.

The J gene is TRBJ2-5, the V gene TRBV4-3; possible D gene TRBD2, 5 bases. This CDR3 region has 12 residues. The ends were cut back, 3 bases at V and 4 bases at J, with 6 bases in the middle. CDR1 and CDR2 from the germline V gene are LGHNA and YSLEER. The CDR3 protein is CASSQAGETQYF. The DNA of the CDR3 is TGCGCCAGCAGCCAGGCGGGAGAGACCCAGTACTTC.

The chain employs TRBV9 and TRBJ1-2, with unresolved D. The CDR3 totals 16 residues. CDR1 is SGDLS, CDR2 YYNGEE, per germline. The V end was cut by 3 bases, the J end by 1 base, with 16 bases between. The CDR3 DNA is TGTGCCAGCAGCGCGGGATCGGGGTGGGATAACTATGGCTACACCTTC. This translates into CASSAGSGWDNYGYTF.

The chain combines TRBV7-9 with TRBJ2-3; no reliable D call. CDR1 is SEHNR, CDR2 FQNEAQ, per germline (reference sequence). The CDR3 length is 14 residues. V gave up 4 bases and J gave up 0 bases, with 8 bases separating them. CDR3 in amino acids: CASSYGSSTDTQYF. In DNA form, the CDR3 reads TGTGCCAGCAGCTACGGATCTAGCACAGATACGCAGTATTTT. The full variable domain, rest sourced from reference TRBV7-9 and TRBJ2-3, is DTGVSQNPRHKITKRGQNVTFRCDPISEHNRLYWYRQTLGQGPEFLTYFQNEAQLEKSRLLSDRFSAERPKGSFSTLEIQRTEQGDSAMYLCASSYGSSTDTQYFGPGTRLTVL.